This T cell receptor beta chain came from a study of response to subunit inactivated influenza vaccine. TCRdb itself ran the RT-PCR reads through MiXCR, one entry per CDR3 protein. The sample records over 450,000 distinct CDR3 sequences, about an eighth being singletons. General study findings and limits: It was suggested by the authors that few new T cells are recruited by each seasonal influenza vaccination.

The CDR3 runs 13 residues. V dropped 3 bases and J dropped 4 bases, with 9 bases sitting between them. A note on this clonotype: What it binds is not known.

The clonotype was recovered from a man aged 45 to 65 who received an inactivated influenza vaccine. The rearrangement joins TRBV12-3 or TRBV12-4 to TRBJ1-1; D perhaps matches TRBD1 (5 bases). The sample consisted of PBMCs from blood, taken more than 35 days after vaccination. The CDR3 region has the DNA TGTGCCAGCAGTTTTGGACACCGCACTGAAGCTTTCTTT. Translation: CASSFGHRTEAFF.